The rows below give T cell receptor beta chains drawn from one sample of a study of shared clonotypes between healthy human individuals. Data came from immunoSEQ multiplex PCR; TCRdb stores just in-frame clones and leaves some out. The sample holds a few hundred thousand clones, 95% seen once. The sequenced sample consisted of naive CD8+ T cells sorted from blood. The receptors here all came from a woman aged 25 to 39 in good health. Each CDR3 is given with its conserved first and last residue.

>TRBV4-1|TRBJ2-5
CASSQGVQETQYF
>TRBV4-2|TRBJ1-1
CASSQDEGIYTEAFF
>TRBV5-1|TRBJ1-2
CASSLDRFYGYTF
>TRBV28|TRBJ2-1
CASSFVIGGFNEQFF
>TRBV5-6|TRBJ2-1
CASSNPSAGGEQFF
>TRBV7-8|TRBJ2-6
CASSLTEIGDSGANVLTF
>TRBV6-5|TRBJ1-5
CASSYGQGNQPQHF
>TRBV29-1|TRBJ2-1
CSVEGGHEFPYNEQFF
>TRBV9|TRBJ2-6
CASRDRPLPTDRAFTGANVLTF
>TRBV27|TRBJ2-5
CASSLRQIAQETQYF
>TRBV28|TRBJ2-7
CASSPRQGVHYEQYF
>TRBV5-6|TRBJ2-7
CASSNKLSFEQYF
>TRBV6-1|TRBJ2-7
CASGALTPYEQYF
>TRBV27|TRBJ2-6
CASSLSRAGANVLTF
>TRBV5-6|TRBJ2-7
CASSPGLAGGSSYEQYF